The entry that follows covers one TCR beta chain sequence. Its antigen remains unidentified. It is unclear where the CDR3 begins or ends on the DNA, so no DNA is shown, and the CDR3 is as TCRdb lists it. These data belong to a study of cytomegalovirus exposure and HLA in healthy donors. Germline V gives CDR1 LNHDA, CDR2 SQIVND (reference sequence). The CDR3 extends over 13 residues, inclusive of both ends. PCR involved 60 Vbeta and 13 Jbeta primers. TCRdb's copy holds only in-frame clones and misses some; the assay was immunoSEQ multiplex PCR. Altogether fewer than 200,000 clones are present, over 70% being singletons, with the ten largest covering 7% to 8.5%. Study outcomes and limitations: Roughly uniform depth of sequencing across donors was assumed in presence/absence analyses. A few V segments could not be told apart, such as TRBV6-2 and TRBV6-3, and were left out.

This receptor was identified in a male donor in good health and CMV-seropositive. This sequence joins TRBV19 and TRBJ1-2; the table's D call of TRBD1 was not tested on the DNA. The source material was PBMCs. The CDR3: CASTSDRDYGYTF.